These 7 T cell receptor beta chains originate from one sample sequenced in a study of shared clonotypes between healthy human individuals. This table comes from immunoSEQ multiplex PCR, and its TCRdb copy is limited to in-frame clones, with some not included. Here the sample spans over 750,000 clones, 96% being singletons. CD8 cells classed as naive were CD45RO-negative and positively selected for CCR7, excluding terminally differentiated effector memory CD45RA+ cells. The sequencing sample was made of naive CD8+ T cells sorted from blood. The receptors here all came from a man aged 30-40 years in good health.

The chain uses TRBV4-1 and TRBJ2-3, with 11 nucleotides matching TRBD2. V was pared by 3 bases and J by 3 bases, with 11 bases of the junction left unmatched. The germline V gene has CDR1 MGHRA and CDR2 YSYEKL. The CDR3 loop spans 18 amino acids. CDR3: CASSQRLPLAGVTDTQYF. CDR3 nucleotides: TGCGCCAGCAGCCAGAGATTACCACTAGCGGGAGTGACAGATACGCAGTATTTT.

The V gene is TRBV7-8, the J gene TRBJ2-2; D assignment may be TRBD1 or TRBD2 (5 bases each). This CDR3 contains 17 residues. Between the trimmed V and J ends, which lost 3 bases and 3 bases, there was a span of 17 bases. Looked up from germline, CDR1 is SGHVS and CDR2 is FQNEAQ. CDR3 loop: CASSFPRGQRHTGELFF. In DNA form, the CDR3 reads TGTGCCAGCAGCTTCCCCCGGGGCCAGCGGCACACCGGGGAGCTGTTTTTT.

The chain employs TRBV29-1 and TRBJ1-2; the D gene is possibly TRBD1 (5 bases). In germline, CDR1 is SQVTM, CDR2 ANQGSEA. The germline V and J ends were trimmed by 6 bases and 3 bases, with 11 bases remaining between them. The CDR3 covers 12 residues. The CDR3 bases are TGCAGCGTCGCATTAGGGGACTATGGCTACACCTTC. This gives the protein CSVALGDYGYTF. Full variable domain (outside the CDR3, taken from reference TRBV29-1 and TRBJ1-2): SAVISQKPSRDICQRGTSLTIQCQVDSQVTMMFWYRQQPGQSLTLIATANQGSEATYESGFVIDKFPISRPNLTFSTLTVSNMSPEDSSIYLCSVALGDYGYTFGSGTRLTVV.

V gene TRBV10-3 combines with J gene TRBJ1-2; tentatively, D is TRBD1 (5 bases). The ends were cut back, 5 bases at V and 3 bases at J, with 7 bases in the middle. The CDR3 totals 12 residues. Germline values: CDR1 ENHRY, CDR2 SYGVKD. The CDR3 DNA sequence: TGTGCCATCAGTCGGGGGGACTATGGCTACACCTTC. Protein sequence: CAISRGDYGYTF.

The V call is TRBV15, the J call TRBJ2-7; 11 bases are shared with TRBD2. Germline V gene data show CDR1 as LNHNV and CDR2 as YYDKDF (reference sequence). The CDR3 loop spans 18 amino acids. The junction had 9 bases not matched to a gene; V was cut back by 0 bases and J by 2 bases. The CDR3: CATSRDTGTSGKAYEQYF. The CDR3 nucleotides are TGTGCCACCAGCAGAGATACCGGGACTAGCGGTAAAGCCTACGAGCAGTACTTC.

This chain links TRBV7-6 with TRBJ2-7, with D tentatively TRBD1 or TRBD2 (6 bases each). Germline loops: CDR1 SGHVS, CDR2 FNYEAQ. The CDR3 has 13 residues. V lost 1 base, J lost 7 bases, and 11 bases lay in between. The CDR3 reads CASSLVRGREQYF. CDR3 sequence (DNA): TGTGCCAGCAGCTTAGTAAGGGGGAGGGAGCAGTACTTC.

The chain has TRBV18 and TRBJ2-1; D not resolved. This CDR3 has 16 amino acids. V was cut by 6 bases and J by 0 bases, with 15 bases left in between. The germline V gene encodes CDR1 KGHSH and CDR2 LQKENI. CDR3 amino acids: CASSPNDGDSYNEQFF. CDR3 sequence (DNA): TGTGCCAGCTCCCCTAACGATGGTGACTCCTACAATGAGCAGTTCTTC.